This T cell receptor beta chain originates from a study of blood T cell repertoires in COVID-19. In the study overall: The origin of the acute and convalescent COVID-19 samples was the United States, Italy and Spain. From T cells, B-cell-depleted T cells, or PBMCs came the material, which was cDNA or gDNA.

Original handling: Scientists estimated how many nucleated cells there were by amplifying reference gene primers. Some clones are missing from TCRdb's copy, which holds only in-frame ones; the method was immunoSEQ multiplex PCR. That table gives V, J and clone size, and the DNA gave D and trimming. Here the sample spans about 250,000 clones, 79% being singletons. The V gene's germline CDR1 is MNHEY and CDR2 SVGAGI. The CDR3 totals 14 residues. V shed 4 bases and J 2 bases; nucleotides not matched to a gene: 1. The genes are TRBV6-5 and TRBJ1-5; 8 nucleotides agree with TRBD1. The source material was peripheral blood. This receptor was identified in a woman aged 40 to 49 with active or convalescent COVID-19. The CDR3 loop is CASSLGQGNQPQHF. In DNA, the CDR3 is TGTGCCAGCAGTTTGGGACAGGGCAATCAGCCCCAGCATTTT.